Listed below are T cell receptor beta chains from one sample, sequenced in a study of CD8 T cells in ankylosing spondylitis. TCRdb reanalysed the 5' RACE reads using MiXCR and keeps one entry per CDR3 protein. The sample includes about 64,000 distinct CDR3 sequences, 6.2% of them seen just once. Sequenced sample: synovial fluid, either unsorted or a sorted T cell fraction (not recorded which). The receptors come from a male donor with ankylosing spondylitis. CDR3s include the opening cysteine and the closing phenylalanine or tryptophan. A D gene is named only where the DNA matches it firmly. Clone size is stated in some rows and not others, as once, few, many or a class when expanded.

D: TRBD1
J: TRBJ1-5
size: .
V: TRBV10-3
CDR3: CAISEDGQGWQPQHF
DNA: TGTGCCATCAGTGAGGACGGACAGGGATGGCAGCCCCAGCATTTT

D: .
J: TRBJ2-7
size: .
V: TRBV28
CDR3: CASRADSYEQYF
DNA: TGTGCCAGCAGGGCCGATTCCTACGAGCAGTACTTC

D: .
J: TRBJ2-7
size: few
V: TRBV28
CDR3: CASSLWAVGQTSSYEQYF
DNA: TGTGCCAGCAGTTTATGGGCGGTCGGGCAGACCAGCTCCTACGAGCAGTACTTC

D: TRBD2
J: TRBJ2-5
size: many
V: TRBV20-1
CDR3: CSATAGGQETQYF
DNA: TGCAGTGCCACAGCGGGAGGCCAAGAGACCCAGTACTTC

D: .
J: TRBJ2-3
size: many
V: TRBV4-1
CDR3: CASSQALVRGARDTQYF
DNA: TGCGCCAGCAGCCAAGCCCTAGTACGGGGGGCAAGGGATACGCAGTATTTT

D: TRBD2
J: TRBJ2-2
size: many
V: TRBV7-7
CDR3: CASSASLAGANTGELFF
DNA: TGTGCCAGCAGCGCAAGCCTAGCGGGAGCGAACACCGGGGAGCTGTTTTTT

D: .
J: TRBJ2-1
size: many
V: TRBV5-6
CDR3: CASSLDLGSEQFF
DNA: TGTGCCAGCAGCTTGGATCTGGGTAGTGAGCAGTTCTTC

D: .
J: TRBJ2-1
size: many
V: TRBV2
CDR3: CASSDVGEQFF
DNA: TGTGCCAGCAGTGATGTGGGCGAGCAGTTCTTC

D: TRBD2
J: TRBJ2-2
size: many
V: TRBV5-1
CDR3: CASSLPLLAGGQSTGELFF
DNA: TGCGCCAGCAGCTTACCCCTACTAGCGGGAGGCCAGAGCACCGGGGAGCTGTTTTTT

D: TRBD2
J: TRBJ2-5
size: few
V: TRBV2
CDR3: CATTSGRAETQYF
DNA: TGTGCCACTACTAGCGGGAGGGCGGAGACCCAGTACTTC

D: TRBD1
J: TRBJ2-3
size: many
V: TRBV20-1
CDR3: CSAIYTGGTRDTQYF
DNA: TGCAGTGCTATATACACAGGGGGAACTCGGGATACGCAGTATTTT

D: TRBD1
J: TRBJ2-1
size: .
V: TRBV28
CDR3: CASSLGSIRRGSYNEQFF
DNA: TGTGCCAGCAGTTTGGGAAGTATACGCAGGGGGAGCTACAATGAGCAGTTCTTC

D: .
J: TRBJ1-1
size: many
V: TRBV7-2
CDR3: CASSLVGNTEAFF
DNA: TGTGCCAGCAGCTTAGTCGGGAACACTGAAGCTTTCTTT

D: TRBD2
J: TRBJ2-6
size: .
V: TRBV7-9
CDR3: CASSREGSGANVLTF
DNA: TGTGCCAGCTCACGGGAGGGATCTGGGGCCAACGTCCTGACTTTC

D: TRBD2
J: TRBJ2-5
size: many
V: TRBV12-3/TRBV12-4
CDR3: CASREGLAGVSETQYF
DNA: TGTGCCAGCAGGGAGGGACTAGCGGGAGTCAGTGAGACCCAGTACTTC

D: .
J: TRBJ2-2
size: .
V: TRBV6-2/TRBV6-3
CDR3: CASRKMGYTGELFF
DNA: TGTGCCAGCAGGAAGATGGGCTACACCGGGGAGCTGTTTTTT

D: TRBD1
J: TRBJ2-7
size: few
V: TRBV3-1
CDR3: CASSQQDRGREQYF
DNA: TGTGCCAGCAGCCAACAGGACAGGGGAAGAGAGCAGTACTTC

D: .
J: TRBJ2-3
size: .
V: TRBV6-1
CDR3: CASSEIGVSTDTQYF
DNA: TGTGCCAGCAGTGAAATAGGGGTTTCCACAGATACGCAGTATTTT

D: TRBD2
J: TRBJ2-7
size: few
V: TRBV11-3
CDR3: CASSLMRGNEQYF
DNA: TGTGCCAGCAGCCTCATGCGGGGGAACGAGCAGTACTTC

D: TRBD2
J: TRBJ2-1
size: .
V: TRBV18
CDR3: CASSEILAGGYNEQFF
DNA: TGTGCCAGCTCAGAAATACTAGCGGGAGGTTACAATGAGCAGTTCTTC

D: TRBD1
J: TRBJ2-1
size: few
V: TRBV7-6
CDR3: CASSLVGQGVNEQFF
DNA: TGTGCCAGCAGCTTAGTCGGACAGGGGGTCAATGAGCAGTTCTTC

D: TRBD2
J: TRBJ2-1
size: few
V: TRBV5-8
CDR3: CASSLGLAVYNEQFF
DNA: TGTGCCAGCAGCTTGGGACTAGCGGTTTACAATGAGCAGTTCTTC

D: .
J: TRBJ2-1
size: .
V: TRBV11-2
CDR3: CASSSTRHHNEQFF
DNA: TGTGCCAGCAGCTCAACAAGACACCACAATGAGCAGTTCTTC

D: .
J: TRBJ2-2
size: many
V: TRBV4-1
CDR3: CASSLGLLNTGELFF
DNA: TGCGCCAGCAGCCTCGGACTGCTGAACACCGGGGAGCTGTTTTTT

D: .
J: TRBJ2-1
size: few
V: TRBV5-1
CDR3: CASSWVAVNEQFF
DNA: TGCGCCAGCAGCTGGGTGGCGGTAAATGAGCAGTTCTTC

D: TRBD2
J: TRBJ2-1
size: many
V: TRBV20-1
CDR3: CSASSGRVYNEQFF
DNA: TGCAGTGCTAGTAGCGGGAGGGTGTACAATGAGCAGTTCTTC

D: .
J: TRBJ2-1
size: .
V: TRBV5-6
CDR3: CASSLRVGRTVLGGSYNEQFF
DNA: TGTGCCAGCAGCTTGAGGGTCGGACGGACAGTCCTTGGGGGGTCCTACAATGAGCAGTTCTTC

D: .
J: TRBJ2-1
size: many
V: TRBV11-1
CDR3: CASSLELGNEQFF
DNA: TGTGCCAGCAGCTTAGAACTGGGAAATGAGCAGTTCTTC

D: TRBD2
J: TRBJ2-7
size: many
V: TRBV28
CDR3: CASRTPLAGALEQYF
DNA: TGTGCCAGCAGGACTCCCCTAGCGGGAGCGCTCGAGCAGTACTTC

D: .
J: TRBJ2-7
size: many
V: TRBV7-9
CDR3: CASSLTGIWPYEQYF
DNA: TGTGCCAGCAGCCTGACCGGGATTTGGCCCTACGAGCAGTACTTC

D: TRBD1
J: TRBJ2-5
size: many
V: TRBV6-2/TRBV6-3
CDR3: CASSWQGEETQYF
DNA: TGTGCCAGCAGTTGGCAGGGGGAAGAGACCCAGTACTTC

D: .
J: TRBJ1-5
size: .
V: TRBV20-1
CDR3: CSARQLRGSNQPQHF
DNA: TGCAGTGCTAGACAGCTGCGAGGGAGCAATCAGCCCCAGCATTTT

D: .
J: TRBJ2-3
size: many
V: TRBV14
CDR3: CASSAASGADTQYF
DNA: TGTGCCTCTTCGGCAGCCTCGGGGGCAGATACGCAGTATTTT

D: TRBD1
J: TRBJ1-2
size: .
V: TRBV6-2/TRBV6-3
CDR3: CASTPYGGQGSVYTF
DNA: TGTGCCAGCACCCCATACGGGGGACAGGGTTCGGTGTACACCTTC

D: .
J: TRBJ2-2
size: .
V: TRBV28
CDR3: CASSQEYGELFF
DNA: TGTGCCAGCAGTCAAGAGTACGGGGAGCTGTTTTTT

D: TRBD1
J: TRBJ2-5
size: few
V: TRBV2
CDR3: CASSGGGQPRETQYF
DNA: TGTGCCAGCAGTGGAGGGGGACAGCCTCGTGAGACCCAGTACTTC

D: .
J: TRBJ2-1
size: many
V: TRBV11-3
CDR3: CASSLVSINSYNEQFF
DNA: TGTGCCAGCAGCTTAGTTTCTATCAACTCCTACAATGAGCAGTTCTTC

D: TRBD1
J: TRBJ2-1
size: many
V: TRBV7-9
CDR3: CASSTGQGISNEQFF
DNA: TGTGCCAGCAGCACAGGACAGGGGATAAGTAATGAGCAGTTCTTC

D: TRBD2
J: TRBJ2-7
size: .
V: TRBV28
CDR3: CASRGPGLVNGEQYF
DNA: TGTGCCAGCAGGGGACCGGGACTAGTTAATGGGGAGCAGTACTTC

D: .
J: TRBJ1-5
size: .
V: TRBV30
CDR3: CAWSVRGNQPQHF
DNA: TGTGCCTGGAGTGTCCGGGGGAATCAGCCCCAGCATTTT

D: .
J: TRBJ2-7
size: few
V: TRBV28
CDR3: CASSLWGVLAGSEEQYF
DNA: TGTGCCAGCAGTTTATGGGGAGTTCTGGCGGGATCGGAAGAGCAGTACTTC